Shown below are 21 T cell receptor beta chains from a single sample sequenced in a study of cytomegalovirus exposure and HLA in healthy donors. PCR primers comprised 60 Vbeta and 13 Jbeta primers. The assay was immunoSEQ multiplex PCR, and TCRdb's table has in-frame clones only and misses some. The sample shows approximately 43,000 clones, and over 1.5% sits with its ten largest clones. The material sequenced was PBMCs. All receptors derive from a woman between 25 and 40 years old in good health and CMV-seronegative.

The chain has TRBV7-2 and TRBJ1-1; 7 bases are a match to TRBD1. There are 13 residues in the CDR3. V lost 3 bases to trimming and J lost 5 bases; unmatched junction nucleotides: 3. Germline CDR1 and CDR2: SGHTA and FQGNSA. This CDR3 is CASSFTGVTEAFF. Written as DNA, the CDR3 is TGTGCCAGCAGCTTCACAGGGGTTACTGAAGCTTTCTTT.

The chain employs TRBV6-6 and TRBJ1-1; a possible D gene is TRBD1 (5 bases). The CDR3 spans 14 residues. From germline, CDR1 is MNHNY and CDR2 SVGAGI (reference sequence). V was cut by 5 bases and J by 11 bases, with 21 bases left in between. The CDR3 here is CASSRHDPGLAAFF. Written as DNA, the CDR3 is TGTGCCAGCAGTCGCCATGACCCAGGGTTGGCCGCTTTCTTT.

The chain uses TRBV27 and TRBJ1-5; 8 nucleotides match TRBD1. This CDR3 is built from 16 residues. Germline assignment: CDR1 MNHEY and CDR2 SMNVEV (reference sequence). With V trimmed by 5 bases and J by 4 bases, 10 bases remained unmatched. As DNA, the CDR3 is TGTGCCAGCAGTCCTACGTGGACAGGGCGGAATCAGCCCCAGCATTTT. This encodes CASSPTWTGRNQPQHF.

V is TRBV30 and J is TRBJ2-7; the match to TRBD2 covers 13 bases. The CDR3 has 16 amino acids. Germline V gene lookup returns CDR1 GTSNPN and CDR2 SVGIG (reference sequence). J lost 5 bases, V lost 4 bases, and 11 bases had no gene match. The CDR3 sequence is CAWKSGTSGVFNEQYF. In DNA form, the CDR3 reads TGTGCCTGGAAGTCTGGGACTAGCGGGGTCTTCAACGAGCAGTACTTC.

The V and J genes are TRBV9 and TRBJ2-7; D unclear. Germline V gene sequence: CDR1 SGDLS, CDR2 YYNGEE. V was clipped by 0 bases and J by 6 bases, with 10 bases between them. The CDR3 loop spans 13 amino acids. CDR3 sequence reads: CASSVDLAREQYF. CDR3 DNA sequence: TGTGCCAGCAGCGTAGATTTAGCCCGCGAGCAGTACTTC.

This chain joins TRBV5-1 and TRBJ2-1; D perhaps matches TRBD2 (5 bases). The V and J ends lost 4 bases and 4 bases respectively, with 12 bases between them. This CDR3 spans 14 amino acids. The germline CDR1 and CDR2 sequences are SGHRS and YFSETQ. The CDR3 bases are TGCGCCAGCAGCGAGGCCGGGAATTACAATGAGCAGTTCTTC. Amino acids: CASSEAGNYNEQFF.

This chain links TRBV4-3 with TRBJ2-7, with 7 bases that match TRBD2. The CDR3 length is 14 residues. Trimming removed 0 bases from V and 3 bases from J; junction bases left unmatched: 2. Germline lookup yields CDR1 LGHNA and CDR2 YSLEER. CDR3 DNA: TGCGCCAGCAGCCAAGATGGGGGGGGCTACGAGCAGTACTTC. Residues: CASSQDGGGYEQYF.

The chain recombines TRBV6-1 with TRBJ1-1, with D uncertain. Trimming shortened V by 10 bases and J by 5 bases, and 11 bases separated the two germline ends. The CDR3 is 11 amino acids. Looked up from germline, CDR1 is MNHNS and CDR2 is SASEGT. The CDR3 DNA reads as TGTGCCACCCGCGGGAAAACTGAAGCTTTCTTT. Translating it yields CATRGKTEAFF.

The chain couples TRBV6-4 to TRBJ2-4, with 8 bases fitting TRBD2. This CDR3 is built from 14 residues. V gave up 0 bases and J gave up 9 bases; unmatched junction bases: 4. Germline assignment: CDR1 MRHNA and CDR2 SNTAGT. The CDR3 spells CASSDSPGGGIQYF. In DNA form, the CDR3 reads TGTGCCAGCAGTGACTCGCCGGGAGGGGGCATTCAGTACTTC.

The genes are TRBV2 and TRBJ2-7; a weak D match, TRBD2 (6 bases). V shed 3 bases and J shed 7 bases, with 16 bases lying between them. The CDR3 is made up of 14 amino acids. The germline V gene has CDR1 SNHLY and CDR2 FYNNEI. The CDR3 reads CASSDSVTAGEQYF. Here the CDR3 DNA reads TGTGCCAGCAGTGACTCGGTGACGGCGGGGGAGCAGTACTTC.

The rearrangement uses TRBV4-1 and TRBJ2-3; 13 bases map to TRBD2. Germline V gives CDR1 MGHRA, CDR2 YSYEKL. The CDR3 length is 17 residues. The V segment lost 0 bases and the J segment 4 bases; nucleotides outside the gene matches: 4. The CDR3 nucleotides are TGCGCCAGCAGCCAAGAGTTCACTAGCGGGAGGGCAGATACGCAGTATTTT. Translated, it gives CASSQEFTSGRADTQYF.

This chain links TRBV4-1 with TRBJ1-5; D possibly corresponds to TRBD1 (5 bases). The germline gives CDR1 MGHRA, CDR2 YSYEKL. The germline V and J ends were trimmed by 0 bases and 1 base, with 10 bases remaining between them. This CDR3 has 16 amino acids. The CDR3 is CASSQDPGWSNQPQHF. The CDR3, as DNA: TGCGCCAGCAGCCAAGACCCAGGGTGGAGCAATCAGCCCCAGCATTTT.

The chain links TRBV15 to TRBJ1-2; 12 bases map to TRBD1. From germline, CDR1 is LNHNV and CDR2 YYDKDF (reference sequence). The J segment lost 8 bases and the V segment lost 7 bases, leaving 11 bases of the junction unmatched. The CDR3 length is 15 residues. The CDR3 here is CATNRPGTGGLGYTF. The CDR3 DNA reads as TGTGCCACCAACCGCCCCGGGACAGGGGGCTTGGGCTACACCTTC.

The chain is built from TRBV5-1 and TRBJ2-6; 9 bases line up with TRBD1. The CDR3 extends over 17 amino acids. J lost 4 bases, V lost 2 bases, and 7 bases had no gene match. Germline CDR1 SGHRS, CDR2 YFSETQ. The CDR3, as DNA: TGCGCCAGCAGCTTCCGGGACAGGGTATTGGGGGCCAACGTCCTGACTTTC. Protein: CASSFRDRVLGANVLTF.

The V gene is TRBV7-8, the J gene TRBJ1-1; unclear D gene. The V end was cut by 1 base, the J end by 5 bases, with 11 bases between. The CDR3 has 14 residues. Germline loops: CDR1 SGHVS, CDR2 FQNEAQ. CDR3 region: CASSLGRLGTEAFF. CDR3 coding DNA: TGTGCCAGCAGCTTAGGCAGGCTTGGGACTGAAGCTTTCTTT.

The J gene is TRBJ1-2, the V gene TRBV18; no reliable D call. The CDR3 has 13 residues. CDR1 and CDR2 (germline): KGHSH, LQKENI. Trimming removed 3 bases from V and 5 bases from J, with 10 bases in between. CDR3 sequence: CASSPARAYGYTF. The CDR3, as DNA: TGTGCCAGCTCACCCGCGCGGGCATATGGCTACACCTTC.

Here the CDR3 DNA reads TGTGCCAGCAGCGTAGGGAGGGTAAGATACCGCCAAGAGACCCAGTACTTC. The encoded protein is CASSVGRVRYRQETQYF. The chain couples TRBV9 to TRBJ2-5; TRBD2 is a possible D gene (6 bases). Deletions cut 0 bases from V and 1 base from J, with 16 bases between. In germline, CDR1 is SGDLS, CDR2 YYNGEE. The CDR3 is 17 amino acids.

The chain has TRBV18 and TRBJ2-3; D may be TRBD2 (5 bases). V was shortened by 7 bases and J by 1 base, with 9 bases between the two germline ends. CDR1 and CDR2 from the germline V gene are KGHSH and LQKENI. The CDR3 spans 13 residues. The CDR3 spells CASLPSRTDTQYF. In DNA form, the CDR3 reads TGTGCCAGCTTGCCTAGCCGCACAGATACGCAGTATTTT.

The gene calls are TRBV27 and TRBJ2-7; weak D call: TRBD2 (7 bases). V was trimmed by 3 bases and J by 1 base, leaving 10 bases between them. CDR3 size: 14 residues. Germline V gene data show CDR1 as MNHEY and CDR2 as SMNVEV (reference sequence). CDR3 amino acids: CASSFAGASYEQYF. The CDR3 DNA reads TGTGCCAGCAGTTTTGCGGGGGCGTCCTACGAGCAGTACTTC.

CDR3 loop: CASSPKGLAGGGEQFF. Here the CDR3 DNA reads TGTGCCAGCAGCCCGAAGGGACTAGCGGGAGGGGGTGAGCAGTTCTTC. The V and J genes are TRBV7-9 and TRBJ2-1; 16 positions agree with TRBD2. The CDR3 is 16 amino acids. CDR1 and CDR2 from the germline V gene are SEHNR and FQNEAQ (reference sequence). J gave up 9 bases and V 5 bases, and 7 bases lay outside the gene matches.

This chain connects TRBV6-5 to TRBJ2-1; 9 bases are shared with TRBD1. This CDR3 spans 15 amino acids. CDR1 is MNHEY, CDR2 SVGAGI, per germline. Trimming took 2 bases from V and 8 from J; bases not matched to a gene: 7. The CDR3 region has the DNA TGTGCCAGCAGTTACGAGGGACAGGGAAGACATGAGCAGTTCTTC. Translating it yields CASSYEGQGRHEQFF.